Shown below are 21 T cell receptor beta chains from a single sample sequenced in a study of blood T cell repertoires in COVID-19. Sequencing used immunoSEQ multiplex PCR; TCRdb keeps in-frame clones, though not all of them. The data contain around 180,000 clones, roughly 80% of them singletons. Source material: peripheral blood. The origin of the receptors is a woman younger than 45 with acute or convalescent COVID-19.

This clone was seen once. The chain carries TRBV27 and TRBJ2-2, with D maybe TRBD1 (5 bases). V lost 5 bases and J 6 bases, leaving 10 bases between the germline ends. This CDR3 spans 13 amino acids. CDR1 and CDR2 from the germline V gene are MNHEY and SMNVEV (reference sequence). The DNA of the CDR3 is TGTGCCAGCAGTCTCAGGGTCTCCGGGGAGCTGTTTTTT. It encodes CASSLRVSGELFF.

This sequence joins TRBV29-1 and TRBJ2-5; D ambiguous. The CDR3 totals 14 residues. Trimming took off 6 bases at V and 2 bases at J, with 16 bases between the two ends. CDR1 and CDR2 from the germline V gene are SQVTM and ANQGSEA. CDR3 sequence: CSVATGVWQETQYF. As DNA, the CDR3 is TGCAGCGTCGCTACCGGAGTCTGGCAAGAGACCCAGTACTTC. Filled out from reference TRBV29-1 and TRBJ2-5, the complete variable domain reads SAVISQKPSRDICQRGTSLTIQCQVDSQVTMMFWYRQQPGQSLTLIATANQGSEATYESGFVIDKFPISRPNLTFSTLTVSNMSPEDSSIYLCSVATGVWQETQYFGPGTRLLVL.

The rearrangement links TRBV30 to TRBJ2-7; a weak D match, TRBD2 (7 bases). With 0 bases removed from V and 9 bases from J, the gap between germline ends came to 18 bases. This CDR3 region has 14 residues. Germline lookup yields CDR1 GTSNPN and CDR2 SVGIG (reference sequence). CDR3 protein: CAWSVRGGRSAQYF. The CDR3 nucleotides read TGTGCCTGGAGTGTAAGGGGGGGCCGGTCGGCGCAGTACTTC.

The chain joins TRBV7-2 to TRBJ1-2; TRBD1 might be the D (6 bases). The CDR3 spans 17 residues. Germline values: CDR1 SGHTA, CDR2 FQGNSA. Trimming removed 0 bases at V and 7 bases at J, with 21 bases between. Here the CDR3 DNA reads TGTGCCAGCAGCTTAGCGTACAGGGAAGGGCGGAATTTTGGCTACACCTTC. This gives the protein CASSLAYREGRNFGYTF.

V is TRBV7-6 and J is TRBJ2-1; 8 bases line up with TRBD2. Germline lookup yields CDR1 SGHVS and CDR2 FNYEAQ. CDR3 length: 16 amino acids. V shed 4 bases, J shed 7 bases, and the junction held 12 bases outside the gene matches. CDR3 amino acids: CASSSLFREGRNEQFF. CDR3 bases: TGTGCCAGCAGCTCACTTTTCCGGGAGGGCCGAAATGAGCAGTTCTTC.

The genes are TRBV6-6 and TRBJ2-5; D remains unclear. Trimming cost V 6 bases and J 1 base, with 3 bases left between them. The germline gives CDR1 MNHNY, CDR2 SVGAGI (reference sequence). The CDR3 runs 11 residues. CDR3 nucleotide sequence: TGTGCCAGCAGCTTCCAAGAGACCCAGTACTTC. Its protein is CASSFQETQYF.

The chain joins TRBV7-9 to TRBJ1-2, with D perhaps matching TRBD1 (6 bases). V lost 1 base and J 1 base, leaving 13 bases between the germline ends. The CDR3 sequence is 16 residues long. Germline lookup yields CDR1 SEHNR and CDR2 FQNEAQ (reference sequence). CDR3 protein: CASSLGGQGINYGYTF. In DNA, the CDR3 is TGTGCCAGCAGCTTAGGGGGTCAGGGGATTAACTATGGCTACACCTTC. The full variable domain, with the rest looked up from reference TRBV7-9 and TRBJ1-2, is DTGVSQNPRHKITKRGQNVTFRCDPISEHNRLYWYRQTLGQGPEFLTYFQNEAQLEKSRLLSDRFSAERPKGSFSTLEIQRTEQGDSAMYLCASSLGGQGINYGYTFGSGTRLTVV.

The rearrangement uses TRBV19 and TRBJ2-7; TRBD1 is a possible D gene (6 bases). This CDR3 region has 14 residues. The germline CDR1 and CDR2 sequences are LNHDA and SQIVND (reference sequence). Trimming cost V 5 bases and J 7 bases, with 18 bases left between them. The CDR3, as DNA: TGTGCCAGTAGTTCGCGACAGGCGCCTAGGGAGCAGTACTTC. It translates to CASSSRQAPREQYF.

This clone was recorded once. The gene calls are TRBV24-1 and TRBJ1-5; 10 nucleotides match TRBD1. CDR1 is KGHDR, CDR2 SFDVKD, per germline. V lost 4 bases to trimming and J lost 4 bases; unmatched junction nucleotides: 9. This CDR3 has 17 residues. DNA of the CDR3: TGTGCCACCAGTGACCGCTATCCGGGACAGGGGAATCAGCCCCAGCATTTT. Amino acid sequence: CATSDRYPGQGNQPQHF.

V usage is TRBV13 and J usage is TRBJ2-7; D gene unclear. Germline loops: CDR1 PRHDT, CDR2 FYEKMQ (reference sequence). V was cut by 0 bases and J by 5 bases, with 8 bases left in between. The CDR3 has 13 residues. CDR3 sequence: CASSLGLRNEQYF. CDR3 nucleotides: TGTGCCAGCAGCTTAGGCCTCAGGAACGAGCAGTACTTC.

V is TRBV19 and J is TRBJ1-1; 10 bases line up with TRBD1. Germline CDR1 and CDR2: LNHDA and SQIVND (reference sequence). The CDR3 has 16 residues. The ends lost 3 bases at V and 2 bases at J; junction bases unmatched: 6. The CDR3 protein is CASSIPGTGVNTEAFF. The CDR3 DNA is TGTGCCAGTAGTATTCCCGGGACAGGGGTCAACACTGAAGCTTTCTTT.

This chain uses TRBV5-8 with TRBJ2-5, with D maybe TRBD2 (7 bases). The CDR3 is 15 residues long. CDR1 SGHTS and CDR2 YDEGEE come from the germline V gene. Between the trimmed V and J ends, which lost 2 bases and 6 bases, there was a span of 17 bases. CDR3 in amino acids: CASSFFPGGSKTQYF. The CDR3 DNA reads TGTGCCAGCAGCTTCTTCCCGGGGGGCTCGAAGACCCAGTACTTC.

V and J are TRBV5-6 and TRBJ1-2; 10 bases fit TRBD1. The CDR3 has 14 residues. CDR1 SGHDT and CDR2 YYEEEE come from the germline V gene. V gave up 6 bases and J gave up 8 bases; unmatched junction bases: 10. The CDR3 sequence is CASTTGTGVGGYTF. As DNA, the CDR3 is TGTGCCAGCACCACTGGGACAGGGGTTGGGGGCTACACCTTC.

The chain carries TRBV3-1 (or the pseudogene TRBV3-2) and TRBJ1-6; tentative D call: TRBD1 (5 bases). Germline lookup yields CDR1 LGHDT and CDR2 YNNKEL (reference sequence). This CDR3 has 12 amino acids. V was pared by 9 bases and J by 4 bases, with 7 bases between. The CDR3 spells CASQGYNSPLHF. Here the CDR3 DNA reads TGTGCCAGTCAGGGTTATAATTCACCCCTCCACTTT.

The J gene is TRBJ1-3, the V gene TRBV4-3; D remains unclear. Germline V gene lookup returns CDR1 LGHNA and CDR2 YSLEER. The V end was cut by 0 bases, the J end by 2 bases, with 8 bases between. The CDR3 covers 15 residues. The CDR3, as DNA: TGCGCCAGCAGCCAAGAATCCTTTGCTGGAAACACCATATATTTT. Its protein product is CASSQESFAGNTIYF.

The gene calls are TRBV7-8 and TRBJ1-3, with D unclear. Trimming pared 1 base from V and 4 bases from J, leaving 14 bases between. CDR1 and CDR2 from the germline V gene are SGHVS and FQNEAQ. This CDR3 is built from 16 residues. The CDR3 coding sequence is TGTGCCAGCAGCTTAGAACGGCACGGGAGAGGAAACACCATATATTTT. Translation gives CASSLERHGRGNTIYF.

This clone came up a few times. The J gene is TRBJ2-5, the V gene TRBV29-1, with 11 positions matching TRBD1. Germline V gene sequence: CDR1 SQVTM, CDR2 ANQGSEA. Losses at the gene ends were 7 bases for V and 5 bases for J; bases not matched to a gene: 12. This CDR3 comprises 15 residues. The CDR3 sequence is CSADPGQGASETQYF. In DNA form, the CDR3 reads TGCAGCGCTGACCCAGGACAGGGGGCATCGGAGACCCAGTACTTC.

This clone has only a few counts. The J gene is TRBJ2-3, the V gene TRBV6-5; 12 bases are shared with TRBD2. Per germline, CDR1 MNHEY and CDR2 SVGAGI. This CDR3 has 15 residues. V shed 6 bases and J 3 bases; nucleotides not matched to a gene: 4. Here the CDR3 reads CASRQTSGRTDTQYF. The CDR3 region has the DNA TGTGCCAGCAGACAGACTAGCGGGAGAACAGATACGCAGTATTTT.

The chain uses TRBV7-9 and TRBJ1-1; D is undetermined. CDR1 is SEHNR and CDR2 is FQNEAQ in the germline V gene (reference sequence). Between the trimmed V and J ends, which lost 3 bases and 0 bases, there was a span of 11 bases. The CDR3 loop spans 15 amino acids. CDR3 loop: CASSLASNMNTEAFF. The CDR3 DNA reads TGTGCCAGCAGCTTGGCCAGTAACATGAACACTGAAGCTTTCTTT.

The chain links TRBV2 to TRBJ2-7, with 10 bases lining up with TRBD1. The CDR3 extends over 16 amino acids. Germline CDR1 is SNHLY and CDR2 is FYNNEI. After removal of 8 bases from V and 2 bases from J, the junction contained 12 bases not matched to a gene. The CDR3 region has the DNA TGTGCCAGCGAAAGACACTCCGGGACAGGGGCCTACGAGCAGTACTTC. Amino acid sequence: CASERHSGTGAYEQYF.

The chain recombines TRBV29-1 with TRBJ2-3, with 11 bases aligning to TRBD1. CDR1 and CDR2 from the germline V gene are SQVTM and ANQGSEA. The CDR3 runs 14 residues. V dropped 6 bases and J dropped 3; count of bases not matched to a gene: 5. The CDR3 DNA sequence: TGCAGCGTAGACGGACAGGGGGCGACAGATACGCAGTATTTT. It specifies CSVDGQGATDTQYF.